The present TCR beta chain was sequenced within a study of tumor-infiltrating lymphocytes in localized non-small cell lung cancer. The method was immunoSEQ multiplex PCR; TCRdb's version includes in-frame clones alone and lacks a portion of them. The table has about 12,000 clones, approximately 80% seen once; the top ten hold over 9.5%. This clone was seen more than once but under ten times. What it binds is unknown. The CDR3 is 15 residues long. The V gene lost 1 base and the J gene lost 2 bases, with 12 bases spanning the gap. Per germline, CDR1 SGHDT and CDR2 YYEEEE. Whole-study findings and limits: Not all patients were TCR sequenced, owing to tissue quantity. Different pieces of the same tissue went to different assays, confounding technical variation with intratumor heterogeneity.

Sequencing input: lung tumor tissue. The chain recombines TRBV5-6 with TRBJ1-2; no firm D call. The receptor's source is a human donor with non-small cell lung cancer. The CDR3 loop is CASSLMPRSNYGYTF. CDR3 nucleotide sequence: TGTGCCAGCAGCTTGATGCCGAGAAGCAACTATGGCTACACCTTC.